This entry concerns a single TCR beta chain. Ten or more counts support this clonotype. No cognate antigen has been identified for it. No base quality information exists; no much larger clone differs at one position. The sample is drawn from a study of T-cell reconstitution after alpha-beta-depleted transplantation in children (dated by TCRdb to 2016 to 2017). Looking at the study overall: The study quantitatively tracked T-cell immune reconstitution after TCRalphabeta/CD19-depleted allogeneic hematopoietic cell transplantation in children using TCR repertoire profiling. Study-wide conclusions, independent of this receptor: In some patients, the high TCRbeta diversity seen at day 60 was put down to recipient T cells and intrathymic progenitors that had survived conditioning. Hyperexpanded clone frequencies declined over subsequent months; after one year, T-cell counts and TCRbeta diversity were mostly attributed to newly produced T cells. Apparently early alphabetaT-cell count recovery about two months after transplant reportedly relied on only several hundred rapidly expanded clones derived from non-depleted graft cells.

Explained via the paper, the treatment or condition label denotes: allogeneic hematopoietic cell transplantation with graft depleted of TCRalphabeta T cells and CD19 B cells. The transplant recipients were children given TCRalphabeta/CD19-depleted allogeneic hematopoietic cell grafts. Based on the germline V gene, the CDR1 and CDR2 sequences are SGHRS and YFSETQ. V sheds 4 bases and J sheds 2 bases, leaving 19 bases between their ends. There are 17 amino acids in the CDR3, from cysteine to phenylalanine inclusive. The CDR3 DNA has 51 bases and is translated from base 1. To prepare the library, PCR was applied. The instrument was an Illumina HiSeq 2500. To normalize quantification of the TCRbeta repertoire, the TCR libraries were built with molecular barcoding that relied on unique molecular identifiers. In-frame beta chains were kept once TCRdb had trimmed the public reads at Q25 with fastp and called clones with MiXCR. Entries are consolidated by CDR3 protein sequence, retaining the most common genes and DNA. This sample holds fewer than 700,000 distinct CDR3 sequences; under 30% were observed only once. The ten largest clones add up to roughly 14% of the sample.

The rearrangement joined TRBV5-1 to TRBJ2-1; the D gene may be TRBD1 or TRBD2, since each aligns over 7 bases. The sequence came from a boy in the first two years of life who had a stem cell transplant for acute myeloid leukemia, so the T cells may come from the graft donor. The specimen comprised PBMCs, mostly from graft donor cells, sampled 360 days after TCRalphabeta/CD19-depleted stem cell transplant. This receptor has the CDR3 CASSPGGQSRPYNEQFF. DNA sequence: TGCGCCAGCAGCCCGGGGGGACAGTCCCGTCCCTACAATGAGCAGTTCTTC.